This section outlines one T cell receptor beta chain sequence together with its context. The data stem from a study of blood T cell repertoires in COVID-19. V lost 3 bases, J lost 7 bases, and 10 bases lay in between. This CDR3 contains 13 residues. From germline, CDR1 is SGHVS and CDR2 FQNEAQ. The data were produced by immunoSEQ multiplex PCR, yet TCRdb's version contains in-frame clones alone and is incomplete. Among some 38,000 clones listed, approximately 78% were seen once. This rearrangement joins TRBV7-8 to TRBJ2-1; D call uncertain. Material for sequencing was peripheral blood. This sequence was found in a man aged 60 to 69 in a cohort sampled during active COVID-19. For the CDR3, the DNA is TGTGCCAGCAGCTTCAAGCGCACAAATGAGCAGTTCTTC. Its protein product is CASSFKRTNEQFF.